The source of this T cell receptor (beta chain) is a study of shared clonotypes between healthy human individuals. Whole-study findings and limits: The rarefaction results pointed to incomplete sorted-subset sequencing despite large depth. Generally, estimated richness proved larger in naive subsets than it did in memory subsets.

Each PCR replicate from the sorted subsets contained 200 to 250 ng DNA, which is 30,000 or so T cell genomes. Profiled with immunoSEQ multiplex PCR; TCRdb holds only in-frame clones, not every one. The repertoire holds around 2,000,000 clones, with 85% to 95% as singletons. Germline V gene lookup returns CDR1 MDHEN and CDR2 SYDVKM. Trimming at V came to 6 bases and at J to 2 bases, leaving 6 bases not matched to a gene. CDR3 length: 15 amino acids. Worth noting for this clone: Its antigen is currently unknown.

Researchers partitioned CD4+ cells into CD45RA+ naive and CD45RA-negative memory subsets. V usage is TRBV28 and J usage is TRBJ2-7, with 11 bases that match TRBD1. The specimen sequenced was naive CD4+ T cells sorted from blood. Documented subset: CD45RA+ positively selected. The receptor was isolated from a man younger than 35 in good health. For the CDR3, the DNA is TGTGCCAGCAGCCTATGGACAGGGGGCCCCTACGAGCAGTACTTC. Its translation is CASSLWTGGPYEQYF.